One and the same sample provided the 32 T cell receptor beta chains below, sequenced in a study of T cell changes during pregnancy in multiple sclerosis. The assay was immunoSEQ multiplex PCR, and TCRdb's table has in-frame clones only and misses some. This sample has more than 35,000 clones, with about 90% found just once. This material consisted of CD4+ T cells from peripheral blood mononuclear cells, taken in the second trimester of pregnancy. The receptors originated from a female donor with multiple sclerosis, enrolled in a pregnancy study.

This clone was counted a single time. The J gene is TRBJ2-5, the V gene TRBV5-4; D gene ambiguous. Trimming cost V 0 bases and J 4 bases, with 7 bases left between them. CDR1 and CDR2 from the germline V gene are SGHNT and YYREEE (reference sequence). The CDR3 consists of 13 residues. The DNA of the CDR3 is TGTGCCAGCAGCTTGGATTCGGTAGAGACCCAGTACTTC. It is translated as CASSLDSVETQYF.

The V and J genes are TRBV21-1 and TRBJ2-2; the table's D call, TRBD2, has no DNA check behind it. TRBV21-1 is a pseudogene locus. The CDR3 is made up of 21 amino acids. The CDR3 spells CASSPKNCLAGGILRTGELFF. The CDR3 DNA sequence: TGTGCCAGCAGCCCCAAAAACTGTCTAGCGGGAGGGATTTTACGCACCGGGGAGCTGTTTTTT.

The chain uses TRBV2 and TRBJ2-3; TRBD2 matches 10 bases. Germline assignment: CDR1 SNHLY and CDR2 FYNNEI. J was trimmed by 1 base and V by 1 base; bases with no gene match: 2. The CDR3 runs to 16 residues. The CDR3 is CASSEDLAGGTDTQYF. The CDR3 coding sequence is TGTGCCAGCAGTGAAGATCTAGCGGGGGGCACAGATACGCAGTATTTT.

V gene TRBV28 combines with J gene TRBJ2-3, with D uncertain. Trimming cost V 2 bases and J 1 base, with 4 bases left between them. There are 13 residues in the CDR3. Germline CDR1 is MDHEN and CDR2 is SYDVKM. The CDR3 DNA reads TGTGCCAGCAGTTTACGGGGCACAGATACGCAGTATTTT. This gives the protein CASSLRGTDTQYF.

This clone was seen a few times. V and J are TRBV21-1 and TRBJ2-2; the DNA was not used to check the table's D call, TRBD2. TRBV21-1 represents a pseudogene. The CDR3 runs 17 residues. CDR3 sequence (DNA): TGTGCCAGCGGGTCGCTAGCGGAGGTGCCAAACACCGGGGAGCTGTTTTTT. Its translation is CASGSLAEVPNTGELFF.

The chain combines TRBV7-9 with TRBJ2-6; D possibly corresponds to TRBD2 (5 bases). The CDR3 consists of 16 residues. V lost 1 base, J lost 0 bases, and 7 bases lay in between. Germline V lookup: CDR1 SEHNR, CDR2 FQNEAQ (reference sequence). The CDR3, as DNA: TGTGCCAGCAGCTTAGGGGGAGCCTCTGGGGCCAACGTCCTGACTTTC. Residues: CASSLGGASGANVLTF.

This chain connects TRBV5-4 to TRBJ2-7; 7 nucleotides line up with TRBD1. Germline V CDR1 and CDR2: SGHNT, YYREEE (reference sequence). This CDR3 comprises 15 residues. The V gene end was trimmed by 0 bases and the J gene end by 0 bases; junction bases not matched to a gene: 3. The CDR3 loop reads CASSLGAGGSYEQYF. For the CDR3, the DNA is TGTGCCAGCAGCTTGGGGGCAGGGGGCTCCTACGAGCAGTACTTC. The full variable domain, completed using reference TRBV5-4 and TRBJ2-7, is ETGVTQSPTHLIKTRGQQVTLRCSSQSGHNTVSWYQQALGQGPQFIFQYYREEENGRGNFPPRFSGLQFPNYSSELNVNALELDDSALYLCASSLGAGGSYEQYFGPGTRLTVT.

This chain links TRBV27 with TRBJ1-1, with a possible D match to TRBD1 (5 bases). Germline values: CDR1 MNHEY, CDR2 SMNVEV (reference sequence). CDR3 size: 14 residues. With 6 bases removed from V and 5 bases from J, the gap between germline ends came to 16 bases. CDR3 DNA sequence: TGTGCCAGCAGCCAGATGCAGGGTCGGACTGAAGCTTTCTTT. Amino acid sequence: CASSQMQGRTEAFF.

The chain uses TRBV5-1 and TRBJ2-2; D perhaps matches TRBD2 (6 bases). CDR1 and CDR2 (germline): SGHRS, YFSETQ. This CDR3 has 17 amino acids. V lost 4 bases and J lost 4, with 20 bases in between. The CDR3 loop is CASSILISGGGTGELFF. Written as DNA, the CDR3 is TGCGCCAGCAGCATACTAATTAGCGGAGGCGGCACCGGGGAGCTGTTTTTT.

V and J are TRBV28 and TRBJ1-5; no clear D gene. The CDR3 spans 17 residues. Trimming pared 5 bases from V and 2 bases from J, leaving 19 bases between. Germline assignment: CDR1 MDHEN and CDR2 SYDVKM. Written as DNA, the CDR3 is TGTGCCAGCAGTCCGCCTGGAGGCCTGGAGGGCAATCAGCCCCAGCATTTT. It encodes CASSPPGGLEGNQPQHF.

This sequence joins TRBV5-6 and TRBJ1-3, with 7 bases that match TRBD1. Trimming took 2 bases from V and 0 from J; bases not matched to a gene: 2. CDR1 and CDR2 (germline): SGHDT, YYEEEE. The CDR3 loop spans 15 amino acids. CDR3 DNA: TGTGCCAGCAGCTTACAGGGGAGCTCTGGAAACACCATATATTTT. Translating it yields CASSLQGSSGNTIYF.

The CDR3: CASSVSGLTDTQYF. CDR3 DNA sequence: TGTGCCAGTAGTGTCTCGGGACTCACAGATACGCAGTATTTT. The chain has TRBV19 and TRBJ2-3; TRBD2 might be the D (6 bases). V was cut by 5 bases and J by 2 bases, with 11 bases left in between. The CDR3 spans 14 residues. Germline assignment: CDR1 LNHDA and CDR2 SQIVND (reference sequence).

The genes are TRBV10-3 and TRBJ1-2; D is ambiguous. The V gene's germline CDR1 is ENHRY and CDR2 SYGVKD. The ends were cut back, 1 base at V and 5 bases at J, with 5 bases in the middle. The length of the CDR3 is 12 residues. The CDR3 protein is CAISELNYGYTF. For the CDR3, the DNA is TGTGCCATCAGTGAGTTAAATTATGGCTACACCTTC.

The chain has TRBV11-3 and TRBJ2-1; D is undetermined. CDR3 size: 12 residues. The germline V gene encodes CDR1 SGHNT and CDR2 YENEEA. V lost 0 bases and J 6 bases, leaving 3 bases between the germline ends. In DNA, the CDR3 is TGTGCCAGCAGCTTAGAGAGCAATGAGCAGTTCTTC. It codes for CASSLESNEQFF.

For the CDR3, the DNA is TGTGCCAGCAGTGGGTCTTTCTCCTCTAGTTCTAGCACAGATACGCAGTATTTT. This codes for CASSGSFSSSSSTDTQYF. This chain connects TRBV27 to TRBJ2-3, with D hard to call. Germline values: CDR1 MNHEY, CDR2 SMNVEV (reference sequence). CDR3 size: 18 residues. Trimming left V 5 bases short and J 0 bases short, with 21 bases between.

The DNA for the CDR3 is TGTGCCAGTAGTGTACAGGGCCAAGAGACCCAGTACTTC. This encodes CASSVQGQETQYF. V and J are TRBV19 and TRBJ2-5; weak D call: TRBD1 (6 bases). Germline values: CDR1 LNHDA, CDR2 SQIVND (reference sequence). Trimming pared 5 bases from V and 1 base from J, leaving 8 bases between. This CDR3 spans 13 amino acids.

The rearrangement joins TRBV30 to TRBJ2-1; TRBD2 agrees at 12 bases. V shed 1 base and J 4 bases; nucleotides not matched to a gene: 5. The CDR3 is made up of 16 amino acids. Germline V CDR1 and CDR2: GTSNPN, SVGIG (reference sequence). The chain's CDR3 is CAWSDSSGRVYNEQFF. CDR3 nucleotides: TGTGCCTGGAGTGACTCTAGCGGGAGGGTTTACAATGAGCAGTTCTTC.

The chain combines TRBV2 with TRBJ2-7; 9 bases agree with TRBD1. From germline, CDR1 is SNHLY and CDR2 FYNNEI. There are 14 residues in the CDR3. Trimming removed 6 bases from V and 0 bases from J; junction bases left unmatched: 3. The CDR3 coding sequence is TGTGCCAGCAGGGGACAGGGACCCTCCTACGAGCAGTACTTC. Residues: CASRGQGPSYEQYF.

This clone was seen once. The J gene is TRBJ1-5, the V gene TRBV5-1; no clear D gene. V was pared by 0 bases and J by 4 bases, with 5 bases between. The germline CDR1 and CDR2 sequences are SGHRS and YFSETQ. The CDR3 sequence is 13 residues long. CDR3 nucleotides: TGCGCCAGCAGCTTGGACGGGAATCAGCCCCAGCATTTT. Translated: CASSLDGNQPQHF. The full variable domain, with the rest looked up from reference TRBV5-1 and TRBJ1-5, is KAGVTQTPRYLIKTRGQQVTLSCSPISGHRSVSWYQQTPGQGLQFLFEYFSETQRNKGNFPGRFSGRQFSNSRSEMNVSTLELGDSALYLCASSLDGNQPQHFGDGTRLSIL.

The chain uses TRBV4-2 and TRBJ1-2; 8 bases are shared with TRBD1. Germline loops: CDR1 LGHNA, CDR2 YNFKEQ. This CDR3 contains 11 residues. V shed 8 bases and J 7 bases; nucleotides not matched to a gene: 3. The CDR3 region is CASGQGAGYTF. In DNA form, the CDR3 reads TGTGCCAGCGGACAGGGTGCTGGCTACACCTTC.

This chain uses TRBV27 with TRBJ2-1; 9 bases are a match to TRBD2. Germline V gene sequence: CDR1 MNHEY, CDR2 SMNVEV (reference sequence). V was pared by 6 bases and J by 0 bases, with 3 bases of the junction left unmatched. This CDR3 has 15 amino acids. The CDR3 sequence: CASSISGSSYNEQFF. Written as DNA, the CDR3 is TGTGCCAGCAGCATTAGCGGGAGCTCCTACAATGAGCAGTTCTTC.

CDR3 bases: TGTGCCAGTAATAGAGCCCCCAATCAGCCCCAGCATTTT. Its protein is CASNRAPNQPQHF. The J gene is TRBJ1-5, the V gene TRBV19; D uncertain. The CDR3 is made up of 13 amino acids. Germline V gives CDR1 LNHDA, CDR2 SQIVND (reference sequence). V lost 7 bases to trimming and J lost 3 bases, with 10 bases between them.

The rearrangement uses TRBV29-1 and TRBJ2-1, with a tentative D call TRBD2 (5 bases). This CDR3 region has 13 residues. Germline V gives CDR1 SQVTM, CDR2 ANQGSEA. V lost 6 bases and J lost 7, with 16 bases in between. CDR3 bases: TGCAGCGTACCCCCTAGAGGGTTGAATGAGCAGTTCTTC. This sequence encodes CSVPPRGLNEQFF.

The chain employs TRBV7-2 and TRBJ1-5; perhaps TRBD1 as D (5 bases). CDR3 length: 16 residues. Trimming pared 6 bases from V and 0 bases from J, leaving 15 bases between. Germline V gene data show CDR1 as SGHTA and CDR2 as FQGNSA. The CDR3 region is CASSPDSLYSNQPQHF. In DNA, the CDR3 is TGTGCCAGCAGTCCTGACAGCCTCTATAGCAATCAGCCCCAGCATTTT.

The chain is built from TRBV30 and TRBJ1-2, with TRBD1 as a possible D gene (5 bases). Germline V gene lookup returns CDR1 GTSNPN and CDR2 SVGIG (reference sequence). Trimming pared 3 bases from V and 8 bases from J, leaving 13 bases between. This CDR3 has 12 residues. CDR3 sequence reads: CAWSFRAGGYTF. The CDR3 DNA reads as TGTGCCTGGAGCTTCAGGGCGGGAGGCTACACCTTC. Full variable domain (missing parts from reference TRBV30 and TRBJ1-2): SQTIHQWPATLVQPVGSPLSLECTVEGTSNPNLYWYRQAAGRGLQLLFYSVGIGQISSEVPQNLSASRPQDRQFILSSKKLLLSDSGFYLCAWSFRAGGYTFGSGTRLTVV.

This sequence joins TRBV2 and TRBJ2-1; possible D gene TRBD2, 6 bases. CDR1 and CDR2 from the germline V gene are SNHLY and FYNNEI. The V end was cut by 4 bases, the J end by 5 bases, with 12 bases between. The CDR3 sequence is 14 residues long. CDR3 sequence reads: CASSGSRLDNEQFF. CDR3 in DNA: TGTGCCAGCAGTGGATCTAGACTAGACAATGAGCAGTTCTTC.

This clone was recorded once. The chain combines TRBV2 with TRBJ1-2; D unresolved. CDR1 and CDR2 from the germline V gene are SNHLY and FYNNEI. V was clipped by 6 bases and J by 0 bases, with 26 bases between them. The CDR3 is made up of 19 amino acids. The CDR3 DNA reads TGTGCCAGCAGCACTGACCGACATCCCCACGCCATCTCTAACTATGGCTACACCTTC. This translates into CASSTDRHPHAISNYGYTF. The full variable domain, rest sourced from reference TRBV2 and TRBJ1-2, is EPEVTQTPSHQVTQMGQEVILRCVPISNHLYFYWYRQILGQKVEFLVSFYNNEISEKSEIFDDQFSVERPDGSNFTLKIRSTKLEDSAMYFCASSTDRHPHAISNYGYTFGSGTRLTVV.

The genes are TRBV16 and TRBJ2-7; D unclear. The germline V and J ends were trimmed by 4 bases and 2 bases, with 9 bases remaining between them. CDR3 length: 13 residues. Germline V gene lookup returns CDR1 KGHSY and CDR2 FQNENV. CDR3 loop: CASSRGNTYEQYF. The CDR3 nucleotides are TGTGCCAGCAGCCGCGGCAATACCTACGAGCAGTACTTC.

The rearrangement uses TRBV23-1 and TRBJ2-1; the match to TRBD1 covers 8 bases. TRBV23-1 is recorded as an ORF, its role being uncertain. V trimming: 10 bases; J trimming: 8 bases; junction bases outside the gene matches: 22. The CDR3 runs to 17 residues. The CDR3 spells CATAVCERAGGLDEQFF. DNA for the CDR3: TGCGCCACAGCAGTATGTGAACGGGCAGGGGGCCTCGATGAGCAGTTCTTC.

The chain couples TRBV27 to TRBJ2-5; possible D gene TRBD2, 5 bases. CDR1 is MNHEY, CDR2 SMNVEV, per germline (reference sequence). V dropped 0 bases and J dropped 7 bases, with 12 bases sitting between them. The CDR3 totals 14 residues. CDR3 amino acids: CASSLSPLRGTQYF. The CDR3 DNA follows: TGTGCCAGCAGTTTATCGCCGCTTCGGGGGACCCAGTACTTC.

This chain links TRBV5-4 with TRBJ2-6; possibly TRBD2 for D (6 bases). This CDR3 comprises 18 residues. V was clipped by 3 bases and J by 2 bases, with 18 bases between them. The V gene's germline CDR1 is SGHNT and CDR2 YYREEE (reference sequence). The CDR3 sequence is CASSSRAAGYPGANVLTF. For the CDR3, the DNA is TGTGCCAGCAGCTCCCGGGCAGCGGGTTACCCTGGGGCCAACGTCCTGACTTTC.

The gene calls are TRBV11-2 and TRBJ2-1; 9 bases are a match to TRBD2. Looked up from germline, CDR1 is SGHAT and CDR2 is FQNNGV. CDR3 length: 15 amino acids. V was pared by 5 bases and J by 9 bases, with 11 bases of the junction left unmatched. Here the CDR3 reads CASSQGGSGSGEQFF. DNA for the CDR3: TGTGCCAGCAGCCAAGGCGGTAGCGGGAGCGGTGAGCAGTTCTTC.